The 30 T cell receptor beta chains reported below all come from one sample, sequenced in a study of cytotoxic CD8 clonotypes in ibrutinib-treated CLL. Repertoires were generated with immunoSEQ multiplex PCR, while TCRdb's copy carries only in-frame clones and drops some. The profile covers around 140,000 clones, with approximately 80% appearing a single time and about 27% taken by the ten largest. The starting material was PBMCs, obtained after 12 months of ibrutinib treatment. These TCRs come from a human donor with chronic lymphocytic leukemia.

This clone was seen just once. The chain's CDR3 is CASSRESFSYEQYF. The CDR3 DNA reads TGTGCCAGCAGTAGAGAATCCTTCTCCTACGAGCAGTACTTC. The chain links TRBV6-1 to TRBJ2-7; D gene uncertain. The V gene lost 5 bases and the J gene lost 0 bases, with 11 bases spanning the gap. CDR3 length: 14 amino acids. CDR1 and CDR2 (germline): MNHNS, SASEGT.

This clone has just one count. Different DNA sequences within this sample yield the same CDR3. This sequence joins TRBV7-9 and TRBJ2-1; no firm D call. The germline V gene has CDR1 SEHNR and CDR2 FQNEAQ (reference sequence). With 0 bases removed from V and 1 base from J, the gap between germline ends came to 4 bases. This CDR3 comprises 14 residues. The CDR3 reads CASSLAGSYNEQFF. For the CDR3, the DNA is TGTGCCAGCAGCTTAGCGGGGTCCTACAATGAGCAGTTCTTC.

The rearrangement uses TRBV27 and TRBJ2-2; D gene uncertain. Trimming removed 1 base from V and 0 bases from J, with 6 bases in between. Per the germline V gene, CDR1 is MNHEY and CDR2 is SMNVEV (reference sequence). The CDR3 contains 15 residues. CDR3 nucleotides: TGTGCCAGCAGTTTATTCGACGCGAACACCGGGGAGCTGTTTTTT. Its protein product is CASSLFDANTGELFF.

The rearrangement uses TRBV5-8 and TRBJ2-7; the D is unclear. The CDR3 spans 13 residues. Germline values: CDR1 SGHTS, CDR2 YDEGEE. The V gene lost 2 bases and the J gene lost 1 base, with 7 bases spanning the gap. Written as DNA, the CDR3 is TGTGCCAGCAGCTTACAGATTTCCTACGAGCAGTACTTC. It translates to CASSLQISYEQYF.

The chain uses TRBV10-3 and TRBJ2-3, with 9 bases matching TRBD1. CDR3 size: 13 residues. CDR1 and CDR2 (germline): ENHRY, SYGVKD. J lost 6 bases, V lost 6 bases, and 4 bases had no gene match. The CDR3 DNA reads TGTGCCATCAGCCCTGACAGGGGGGATACGCAGTATTTT. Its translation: CAISPDRGDTQYF.

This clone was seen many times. The CDR3 coding sequence is TGTGCCAGCAGCCGCAGGGATCCGCTCTATGGCTACACCTTC. This codes for CASSRRDPLYGYTF. The chain carries TRBV7-9 and TRBJ1-2; TRBD1 might be the D (5 bases). Trimming shortened V by 5 bases and J by 4 bases, and 14 bases separated the two germline ends. This CDR3 has 14 amino acids. The germline gives CDR1 SEHNR, CDR2 FQNEAQ (reference sequence).

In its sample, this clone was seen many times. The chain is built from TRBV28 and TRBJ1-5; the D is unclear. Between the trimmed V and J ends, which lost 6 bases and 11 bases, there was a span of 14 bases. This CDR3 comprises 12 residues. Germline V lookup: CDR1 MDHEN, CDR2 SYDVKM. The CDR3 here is CASSYFGLSQHF. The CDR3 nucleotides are TGTGCCAGCAGCTATTTCGGGTTATCCCAGCATTTT.

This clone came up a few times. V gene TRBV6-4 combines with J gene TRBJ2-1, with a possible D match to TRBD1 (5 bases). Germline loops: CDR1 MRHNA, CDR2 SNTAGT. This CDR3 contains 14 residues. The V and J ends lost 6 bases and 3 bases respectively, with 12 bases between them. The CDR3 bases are TGTGCCAGCAGCAGGGATTATGACTACAATGAGCAGTTCTTC. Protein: CASSRDYDYNEQFF.

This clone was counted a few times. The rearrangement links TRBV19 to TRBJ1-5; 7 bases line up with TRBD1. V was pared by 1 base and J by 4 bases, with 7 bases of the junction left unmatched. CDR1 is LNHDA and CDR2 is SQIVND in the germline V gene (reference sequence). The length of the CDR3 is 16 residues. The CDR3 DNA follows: TGTGCCAGTAGTATAGCCTTTCGGGACAGAAATCAGCCCCAGCATTTT. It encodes CASSIAFRDRNQPQHF.

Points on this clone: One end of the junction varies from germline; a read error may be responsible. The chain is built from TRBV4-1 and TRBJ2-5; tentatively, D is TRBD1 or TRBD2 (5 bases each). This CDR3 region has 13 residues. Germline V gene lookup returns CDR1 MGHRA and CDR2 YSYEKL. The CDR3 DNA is TGCGCCAGCAGCAGGGGACCGCTAGAGACCCAGAACTTC. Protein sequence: CASSRGPLETQNF.

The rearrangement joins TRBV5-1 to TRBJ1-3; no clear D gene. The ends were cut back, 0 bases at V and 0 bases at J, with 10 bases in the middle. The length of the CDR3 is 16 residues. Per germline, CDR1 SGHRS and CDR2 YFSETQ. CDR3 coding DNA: TGCGCCAGCAGCTTGGTGGACGGCGTCTCTGGAAACACCATATATTTT. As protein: CASSLVDGVSGNTIYF.

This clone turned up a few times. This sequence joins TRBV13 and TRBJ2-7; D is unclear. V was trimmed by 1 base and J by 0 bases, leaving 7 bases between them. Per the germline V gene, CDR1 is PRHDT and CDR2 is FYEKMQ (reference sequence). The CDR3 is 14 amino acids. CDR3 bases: TGTGCCAGCAGCTTAGTGGCAGCCTCCTACGAGCAGTACTTC. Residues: CASSLVAASYEQYF.

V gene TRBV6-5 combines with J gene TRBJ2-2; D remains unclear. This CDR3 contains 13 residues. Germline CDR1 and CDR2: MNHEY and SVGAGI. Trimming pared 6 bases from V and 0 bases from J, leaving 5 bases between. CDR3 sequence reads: CASSRPNTGELFF. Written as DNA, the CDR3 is TGTGCCAGCAGCCGGCCGAACACCGGGGAGCTGTTTTTT.

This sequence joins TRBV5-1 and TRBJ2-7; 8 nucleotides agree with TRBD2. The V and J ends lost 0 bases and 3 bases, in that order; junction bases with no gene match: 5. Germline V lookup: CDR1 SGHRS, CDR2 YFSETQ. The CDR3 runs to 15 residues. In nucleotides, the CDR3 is TGCGCCAGCAGCTTGGCCGGGGGGGCGGTCTACGAGCAGTACTTC. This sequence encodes CASSLAGGAVYEQYF.

The CDR3 loop is CASSILQGAGYGYTF. CDR3 DNA: TGTGCCAGTAGTATACTTCAGGGGGCAGGCTATGGCTACACCTTC. The chain couples TRBV19 to TRBJ1-2, with 8 bases aligning to TRBD1. Germline loops: CDR1 LNHDA, CDR2 SQIVND (reference sequence). CDR3 size: 15 residues. The V segment lost 2 bases and the J segment 4 bases; nucleotides outside the gene matches: 6.

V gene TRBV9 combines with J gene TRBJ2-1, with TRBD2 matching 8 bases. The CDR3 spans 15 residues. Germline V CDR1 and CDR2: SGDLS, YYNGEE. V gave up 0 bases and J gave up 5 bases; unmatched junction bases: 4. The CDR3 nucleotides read TGTGCCAGCAGCGTAGCCCTAGCGGGTCACAATGAGCAGTTCTTC. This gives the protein CASSVALAGHNEQFF. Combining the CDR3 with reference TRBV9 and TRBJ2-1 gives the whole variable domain DSGVTQTPKHLITATGQRVTLRCSPRSGDLSVYWYQQSLDQGLQFLIQYYNGEERAKGNILERFSAQQFPDLHSELNLSSLELGDSALYFCASSVALAGHNEQFFGPGTRLTVL.

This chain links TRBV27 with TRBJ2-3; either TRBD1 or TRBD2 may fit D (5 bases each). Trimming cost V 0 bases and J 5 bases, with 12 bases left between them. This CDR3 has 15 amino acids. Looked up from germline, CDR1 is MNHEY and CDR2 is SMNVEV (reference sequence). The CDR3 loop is CASSLSLWGRDTQYF. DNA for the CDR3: TGTGCCAGCAGTTTATCTCTCTGGGGGAGAGATACGCAGTATTTT.

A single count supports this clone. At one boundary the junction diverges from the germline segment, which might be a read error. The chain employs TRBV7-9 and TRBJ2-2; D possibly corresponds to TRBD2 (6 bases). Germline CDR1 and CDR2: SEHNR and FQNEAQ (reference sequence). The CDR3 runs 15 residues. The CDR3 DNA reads TGTGCCAGCAGCTTATCGGGACTCAAACACCGGGGAGCTGTTTTT. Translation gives CASSLSGLKHRGAVF.

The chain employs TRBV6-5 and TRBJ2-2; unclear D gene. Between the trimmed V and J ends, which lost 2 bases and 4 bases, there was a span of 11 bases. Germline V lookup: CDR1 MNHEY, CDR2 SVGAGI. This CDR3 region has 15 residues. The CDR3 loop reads CASSYNTAGTGELFF. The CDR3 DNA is TGTGCCAGCAGTTACAACACCGCTGGCACCGGGGAGCTGTTTTTT.

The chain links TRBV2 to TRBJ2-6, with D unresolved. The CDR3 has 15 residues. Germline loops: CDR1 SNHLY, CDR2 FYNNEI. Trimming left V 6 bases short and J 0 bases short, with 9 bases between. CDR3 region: CASSAQHSGANVLTF. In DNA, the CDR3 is TGTGCCAGCAGCGCACAGCACTCTGGGGCCAACGTCCTGACTTTC.

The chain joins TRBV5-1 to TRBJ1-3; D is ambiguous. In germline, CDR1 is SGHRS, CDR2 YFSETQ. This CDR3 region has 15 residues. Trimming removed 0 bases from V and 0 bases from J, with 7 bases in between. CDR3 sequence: CASSLVGVSGNTIYF. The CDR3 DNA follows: TGCGCCAGCAGCTTGGTTGGAGTCTCTGGAAACACCATATATTTT.

CDR3 region: CASSSAGAAYEQYF. In DNA, the CDR3 is TGTGCCAGCAGCTCAGCGGGGGCTGCCTACGAGCAGTACTTC. The genes are TRBV28 and TRBJ2-7, with 8 bases aligning to TRBD2. The germline CDR1 and CDR2 sequences are MDHEN and SYDVKM. The CDR3 consists of 14 residues. The junction had 6 bases not matched to a gene; V was cut back by 6 bases and J by 2 bases.

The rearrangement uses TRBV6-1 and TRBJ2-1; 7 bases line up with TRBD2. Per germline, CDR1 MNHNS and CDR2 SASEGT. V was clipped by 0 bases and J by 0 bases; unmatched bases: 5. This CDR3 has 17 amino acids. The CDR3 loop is CASSEARLAHSYNEQFF. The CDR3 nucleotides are TGTGCCAGCAGTGAAGCACGACTAGCCCACTCCTACAATGAGCAGTTCTTC.

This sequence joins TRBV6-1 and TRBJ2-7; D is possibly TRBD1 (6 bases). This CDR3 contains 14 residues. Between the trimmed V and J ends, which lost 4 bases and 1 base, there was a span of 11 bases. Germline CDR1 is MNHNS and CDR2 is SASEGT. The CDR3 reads CASSAGDTSYEQYF. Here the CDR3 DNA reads TGTGCCAGCAGTGCCGGGGACACTTCCTACGAGCAGTACTTC.

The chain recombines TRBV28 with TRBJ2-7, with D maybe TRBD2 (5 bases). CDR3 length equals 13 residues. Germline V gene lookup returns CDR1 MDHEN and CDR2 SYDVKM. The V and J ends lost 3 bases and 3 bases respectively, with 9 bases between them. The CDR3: CASSFGKDYEQYF. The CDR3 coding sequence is TGTGCCAGCAGTTTCGGGAAAGACTACGAGCAGTACTTC.

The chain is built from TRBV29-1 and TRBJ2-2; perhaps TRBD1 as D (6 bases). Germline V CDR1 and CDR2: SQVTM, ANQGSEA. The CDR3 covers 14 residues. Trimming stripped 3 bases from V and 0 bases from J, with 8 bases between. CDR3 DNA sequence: TGCAGCGTTGATACAGGGACGAACACCGGGGAGCTGTTTTTT. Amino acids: CSVDTGTNTGELFF.

The CDR3 nucleotides read TGTGCCAGCAGGGATACTAGCGGGGGGCCAGATACGCAGTATTTT. Translating gives CASRDTSGGPDTQYF. The rearrangement uses TRBV2 and TRBJ2-3; 12 positions match TRBD2. V lost 6 bases to trimming and J lost 4 bases; unmatched junction nucleotides: 5. The CDR3 extends over 15 amino acids. Germline V gives CDR1 SNHLY, CDR2 FYNNEI.

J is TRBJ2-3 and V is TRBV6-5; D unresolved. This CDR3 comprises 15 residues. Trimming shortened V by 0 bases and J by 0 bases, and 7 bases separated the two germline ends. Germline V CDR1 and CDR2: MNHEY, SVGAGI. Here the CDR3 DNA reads TGTGCCAGCAGTTACTCATTGGCTAGCACAGATACGCAGTATTTT. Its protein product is CASSYSLASTDTQYF.

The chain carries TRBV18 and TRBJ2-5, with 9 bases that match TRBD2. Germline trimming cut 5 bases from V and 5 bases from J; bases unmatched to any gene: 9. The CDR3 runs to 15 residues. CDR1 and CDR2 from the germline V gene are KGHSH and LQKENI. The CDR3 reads CASSVGAGGSETQYF. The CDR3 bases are TGTGCCAGCTCAGTAGGAGCGGGAGGTTCTGAGACCCAGTACTTC. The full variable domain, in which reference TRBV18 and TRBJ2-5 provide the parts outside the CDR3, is NAGVMQNPRHLVRRRGQEARLRCSPMKGHSHVYWYRQLPEEGLKFMVYLQKENIIDESGMPKERFSAEFPKEGPSILRIQQVVRGDSAAYFCASSVGAGGSETQYFGPGTRLLVL.

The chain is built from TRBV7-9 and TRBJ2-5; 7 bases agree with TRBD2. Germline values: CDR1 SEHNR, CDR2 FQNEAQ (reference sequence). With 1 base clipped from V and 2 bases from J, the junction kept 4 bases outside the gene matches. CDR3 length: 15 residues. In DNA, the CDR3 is TGTGCCAGCAGCTTAGGGGCAGCGGGGCAAGAGACCCAGTACTTC. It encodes CASSLGAAGQETQYF.